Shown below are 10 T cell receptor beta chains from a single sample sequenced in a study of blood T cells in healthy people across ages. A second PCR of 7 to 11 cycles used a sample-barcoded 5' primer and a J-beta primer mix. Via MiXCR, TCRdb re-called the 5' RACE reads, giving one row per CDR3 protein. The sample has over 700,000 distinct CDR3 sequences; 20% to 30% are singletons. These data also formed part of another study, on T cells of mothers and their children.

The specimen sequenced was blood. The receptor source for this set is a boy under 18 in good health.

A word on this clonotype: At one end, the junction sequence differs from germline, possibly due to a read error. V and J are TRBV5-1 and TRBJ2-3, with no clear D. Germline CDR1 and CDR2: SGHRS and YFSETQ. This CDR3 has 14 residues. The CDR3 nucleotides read TGCGCCAGCAGCCCGGACGGATCCACAGATAGGCAGTATTTT. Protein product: CASSPDGSTDRQYF. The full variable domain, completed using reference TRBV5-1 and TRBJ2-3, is KAGVTQTPRYLIKTRGQQVTLSCSPISGHRSVSWYQQTPGQGLQFLFEYFSETQRNKGNFPGRFSGRQFSNSRSEMNVSTLELGDSALYLCASSPDGSTDRQYFGPGTRLTVL.

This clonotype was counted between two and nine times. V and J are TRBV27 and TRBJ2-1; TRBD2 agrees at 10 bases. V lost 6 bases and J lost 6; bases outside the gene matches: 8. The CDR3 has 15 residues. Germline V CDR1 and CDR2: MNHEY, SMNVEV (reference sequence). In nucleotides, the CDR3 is TGTGCCAGCAGGGGGCTAGCGGGAGTAATCAATGAGCAGTTCTTC. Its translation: CASRGLAGVINEQFF.

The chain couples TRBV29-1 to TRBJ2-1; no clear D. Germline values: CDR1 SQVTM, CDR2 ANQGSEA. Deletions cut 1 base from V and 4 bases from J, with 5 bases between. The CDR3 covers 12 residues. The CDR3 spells CSVEGEYNEQFF. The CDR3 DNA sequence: TGCAGCGTTGAAGGGGAATACAATGAGCAGTTCTTC.

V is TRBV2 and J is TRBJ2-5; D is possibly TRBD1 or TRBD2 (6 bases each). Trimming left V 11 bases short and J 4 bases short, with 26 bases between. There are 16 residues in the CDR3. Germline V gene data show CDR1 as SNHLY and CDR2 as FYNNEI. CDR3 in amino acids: CASPSGAATPGETQYF. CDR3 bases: TGTGCCTCTCCCTCGGGGGCAGCAACCCCGGGAGAGACCCAGTACTTC.

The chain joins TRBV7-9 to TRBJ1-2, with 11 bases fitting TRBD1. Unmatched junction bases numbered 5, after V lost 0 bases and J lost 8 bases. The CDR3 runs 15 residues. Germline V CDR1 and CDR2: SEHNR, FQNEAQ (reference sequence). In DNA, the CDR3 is TGTGCCAGCAGCTTAGCGCTGGGACAGGGGGAAGGCTACACCTTC. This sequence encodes CASSLALGQGEGYTF.

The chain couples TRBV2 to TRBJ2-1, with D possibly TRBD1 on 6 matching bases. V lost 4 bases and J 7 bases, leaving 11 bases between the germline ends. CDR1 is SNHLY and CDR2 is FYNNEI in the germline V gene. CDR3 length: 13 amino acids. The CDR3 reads CASSGTGWNEQFF. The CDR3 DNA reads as TGTGCCAGCAGTGGCACAGGGTGGAATGAGCAGTTCTTC. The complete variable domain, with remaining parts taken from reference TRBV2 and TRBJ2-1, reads EPEVTQTPSHQVTQMGQEVILRCVPISNHLYFYWYRQILGQKVEFLVSFYNNEISEKSEIFDDQFSVERPDGSNFTLKIRSTKLEDSAMYFCASSGTGWNEQFFGPGTRLTVL.

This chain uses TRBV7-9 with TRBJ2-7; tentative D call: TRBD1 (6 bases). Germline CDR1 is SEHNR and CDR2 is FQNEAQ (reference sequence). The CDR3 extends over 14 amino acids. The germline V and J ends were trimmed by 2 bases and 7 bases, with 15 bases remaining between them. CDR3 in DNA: TGTGCCAGCAGCTTACAGGGGCCGGCTTATGAGCAGTACTTC. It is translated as CASSLQGPAYEQYF.

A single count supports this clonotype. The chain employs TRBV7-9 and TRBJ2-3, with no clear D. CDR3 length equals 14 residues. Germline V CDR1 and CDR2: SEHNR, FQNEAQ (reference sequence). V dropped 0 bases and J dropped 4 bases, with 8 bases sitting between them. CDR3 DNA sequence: TGTGCCAGCAGCTTAGCGGTGGCGGCAGATACGCAGTATTTT. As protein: CASSLAVAADTQYF.

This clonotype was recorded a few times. The CDR3 DNA is TGTGCCAGCAGTTTAGGAGCAGCCCCCGGCGATACGCAGTATTTT. Translation gives CASSLGAAPGDTQYF. The rearrangement links TRBV6-2 or TRBV6-3 to TRBJ2-3; D is ambiguous. CDR1 and CDR2 (germline): MNHEY, SVGEGT. The V end was cut by 4 bases, the J end by 6 bases, with 17 bases between. The CDR3 is made up of 15 amino acids.

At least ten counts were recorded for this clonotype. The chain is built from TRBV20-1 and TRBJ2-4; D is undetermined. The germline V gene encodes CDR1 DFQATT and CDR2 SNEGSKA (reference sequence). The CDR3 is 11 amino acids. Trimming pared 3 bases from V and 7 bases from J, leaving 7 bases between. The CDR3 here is CSARSGNIQYF. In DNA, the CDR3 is TGCAGTGCTAGGTCCGGTAACATTCAGTACTTC.